These T cell receptor beta chains were read from a single sample in a study of cytomegalovirus exposure and HLA in healthy donors. Clones were sequenced by immunoSEQ multiplex PCR, and TCRdb holds only the in-frame ones, with some missing. The sample lists fewer than 250,000 clones; 60% to 80% were seen once. Sequenced sample: PBMCs. The source of these receptors is a man aged 18 to 30 in good health and CMV-seronegative. The CDR3 runs from the conserved cysteine through the conserved F or W. D genes are given only for firm matches. A clone size is listed for some rows: how often the clone was seen (once, few, many), or a class if it is expanded.

CDR3aa,CDR3nt,abundance,d_gene,v_gene,j_gene
CASSVQKNNSPLHF,TGTGCCAGCAGCGTACAGAAAAATAATTCACCCCTCCACTTT,NA,NA,TRBV5-8,TRBJ1-6
CASSHPGLAGNEQYF,TGTGCCAGCAGTCATCCTGGGCTAGCGGGGAACGAGCAGTACTTC,NA,TRBD2,TRBV9,TRBJ2-7
CASSPRLATTDTQYF,TGTGCCAGCTCACCCAGACTAGCAACCACAGATACGCAGTATTTT,NA,TRBD2,TRBV18,TRBJ2-3
CASSQPSGIEQFF,TGTGCCAGCAGCCAACCTAGCGGGATTGAGCAGTTCTTC,NA,TRBD2,TRBV14,TRBJ2-1
CASSQARSGTTDRSSYNEQFF,TGTGCCAGCAGCCAAGCCCGTTCCGGGACTACCGATCGAAGCTCCTACAATGAGCAGTTCTTC,NA,TRBD2,TRBV14,TRBJ2-1
CASSVAQNENSPLHF,TGTGCCAGCAGCGTAGCACAGAACGAAAATTCACCCCTCCACTTT,NA,NA,TRBV9,TRBJ1-6
CATAAGLNTEAFF,TGTGCCACGGCGGCGGGGCTGAACACTGAAGCTTTCTTT,NA,NA,TRBV27,TRBJ1-1
CASSWVVQDTDTQYF,TGTGCCAGCAGCTGGGTAGTTCAGGACACAGATACGCAGTATTTT,NA,NA,TRBV11-1,TRBJ2-3
CASSQGGGTDTQYF,TGTGCCAGCAGCCAAGGCGGGGGCACAGATACGCAGTATTTT,NA,NA,TRBV7-6,TRBJ2-3
CASSSGDRAGELFF,TGTGCCAGCAGTTCCGGGGACAGGGCCGGGGAGCTGTTTTTT,NA,TRBD1,TRBV6-5,TRBJ2-2
CASRSGQGREQYF,TGTGCCAGCAGGTCGGGACAGGGCCGCGAGCAGTACTTC,NA,TRBD1,TRBV6-1,TRBJ2-7
CASSPAPGQEGLGYTF,TGCGCCAGCAGCCCCGCCCCGGGACAGGAAGGGCTTGGGTACACCTTC,NA,TRBD1,TRBV5-1,TRBJ1-2
CASSPRHPTGNTIYF,TGCGCCAGCAGCCCCAGACACCCAACTGGAAACACCATATATTTT,NA,NA,TRBV4-3,TRBJ1-3
CASSFQGSTEAFF,TGCGCCAGCAGCTTTCAGGGGAGCACTGAAGCTTTCTTT,few,NA,TRBV5-1,TRBJ1-1
CASSQIAGDYNGQFF,TGCGCCAGCAGCCAGATTGCAGGTGACTACAATGGGCAGTTCTTC,NA,NA,TRBV4-1,TRBJ2-1
CASSSPQNEQYF,TGCGCCAGCAGTTCCCCCCAGAACGAGCAGTACTTC,NA,NA,TRBV5-1,TRBJ2-7
CASSSPGQGNQPQHF,TGTGCCAGCAGTTCCCCGGGACAGGGCAATCAGCCCCAGCATTTT,NA,TRBD1,TRBV28,TRBJ1-5
CASSQVRADTDYGYTF,TGTGCCAGCAGCCAAGTGAGGGCAGACACGGACTATGGCTACACCTTC,NA,NA,TRBV4-2,TRBJ1-2
CASSSGQGYGYTF,TGTGCCAGCAGCTCTGGACAGGGATATGGCTACACCTTC,NA,TRBD1,TRBV7-6,TRBJ1-2
CASSQERTGSYGYTF,TGTGCCAGCAGCCAAGAGAGGACAGGGTCCTATGGCTACACCTTC,few,TRBD1,TRBV4-2,TRBJ1-2
CARDRVPSNQYEQYF,TGTGCCAGAGACAGGGTTCCCTCAAACCAATACGAGCAGTACTTC,NA,TRBD1,TRBV2,TRBJ2-7
CASSPPGGLAGDISYEQYF,TGTGCCAGCAGCCCCCCCGGGGGGCTAGCGGGGGATATTTCCTACGAGCAGTACTTC,NA,TRBD2,TRBV7-6,TRBJ2-7
CSSSRPGLAGGGNEQFF,TGTTCCAGCAGCCGTCCGGGACTAGCGGGGGGGGGAAATGAGCAGTTCTTC,few,TRBD2,TRBV7-9,TRBJ2-1